The 15 T cell receptor beta chains below all came from one sample that was sequenced in a study of OX40 agonist ivuxolimab in advanced cancers. Repertoires were generated with immunoSEQ multiplex PCR, while TCRdb's copy carries only in-frame clones and drops some. The table shows some 50,000 clones, with around 89% occurring only once. Here the sequenced sample was CD4+ or CD8+ T cells sorted from blood, taken in a trial of the OX40 agonist ivuxolimab. The receptor set was obtained from an adult with an advanced solid tumor such as melanoma, head and neck, liver or kidney cancer.

The rearrangement links TRBV30 to TRBJ2-2, with D hard to call. The ends were cut back, 3 bases at V and 6 bases at J, with 5 bases in the middle. In germline, CDR1 is GTSNPN, CDR2 SVGIG (reference sequence). CDR3 size: 11 residues. DNA of the CDR3: TGTGCCTGGAGCATCTCCGGGGAGCTGTTTTTT. Its protein product is CAWSISGELFF.

The J gene is TRBJ1-1, the V gene TRBV7-9; no clear D. Germline V gene lookup returns CDR1 SEHNR and CDR2 FQNEAQ (reference sequence). This CDR3 is 12 amino acids long. The V and J ends lost 7 bases and 6 bases respectively, with 12 bases between them. The CDR3 is CASTPRSAEAFF. As DNA, the CDR3 is TGTGCCAGCACCCCGAGGAGTGCTGAAGCTTTCTTT.

The chain recombines TRBV6-5 with TRBJ1-1; D is unresolved. Trimming took off 0 bases at V and 4 bases at J, with 9 bases between the two ends. Germline lookup yields CDR1 MNHEY and CDR2 SVGAGI. This CDR3 has 14 amino acids. The CDR3 reads CASSYSSVGTEAFF. The CDR3 DNA follows: TGTGCCAGCAGTTACTCGTCAGTCGGCACTGAAGCTTTCTTT.

The chain combines TRBV7-7 with TRBJ2-1, with unresolved D. V was pared by 7 bases and J by 7 bases, with 14 bases between. Germline CDR1 reads SSHAT; CDR2 reads FNYEAQ (reference sequence). The length of the CDR3 is 13 residues. The CDR3 DNA reads TGTGCCAGCACCCCCCTTTCCGGGAATGAGCAGTTCTTC. It codes for CASTPLSGNEQFF.

The rearrangement joins TRBV19 to TRBJ1-5; D gene ambiguous. The CDR3 consists of 12 residues. V was trimmed by 6 bases and J by 6 bases, leaving 9 bases between them. Germline V gene lookup returns CDR1 LNHDA and CDR2 SQIVND (reference sequence). The CDR3 DNA reads TGTGCCAGTAGATTGGGTGGTCAGCCCCAGCATTTT. Amino acid sequence: CASRLGGQPQHF.

The chain links TRBV5-5 to TRBJ2-1; 9 bases are shared with TRBD2. The CDR3 spans 13 residues. The germline V gene encodes CDR1 SGHKS and CDR2 YYEKEE (reference sequence). Unmatched junction bases numbered 4, after V lost 6 bases and J lost 6 bases. This chain's CDR3 is CASIAGGRNEQFF. In DNA form, the CDR3 reads TGTGCCAGCATCGCGGGAGGGCGCAATGAGCAGTTCTTC.

This clone has a handful of counts. The CDR3 coding sequence is TGTGCCAGCAGCTTTGGACAGGGTGGCCCAGATACGCAGTATTTT. Its protein is CASSFGQGGPDTQYF. The chain joins TRBV7-8 to TRBJ2-3; TRBD1 matches 8 bases. The trim removed 3 bases at V and 4 bases at J, leaving 6 bases unmatched. This CDR3 spans 15 amino acids. The germline V gene has CDR1 SGHVS and CDR2 FQNEAQ. The variable domain in full, completed from reference TRBV7-8 and TRBJ2-3, reads GAGVSQSPRYKVAKRGQDVALRCDPISGHVSLFWYQQALGQGPEFLTYFQNEAQLDKSGLPSDRFFAERPEGSVSTLKIQRTQQEDSAVYLCASSFGQGGPDTQYFGPGTRLTVL.

The chain links TRBV7-9 to TRBJ1-5; D is undetermined. The CDR3 totals 12 residues. CDR1 and CDR2 (germline): SEHNR, FQNEAQ (reference sequence). With 8 bases removed from V and 4 bases from J, the gap between germline ends came to 9 bases. Here the CDR3 reads CASGTVNQPQHF. CDR3 bases: TGTGCCAGCGGAACTGTGAATCAGCCCCAGCATTTT.

This clone was found a few times. V usage is TRBV10-3 and J usage is TRBJ1-2, with 10 positions matching TRBD1. J gave up 2 bases and V 3 bases, and 3 bases lay outside the gene matches. Germline CDR1 ENHRY, CDR2 SYGVKD. This CDR3 region has 15 residues. Written as DNA, the CDR3 is TGTGCCATCAGTGATGGGGACAGGGGCAACTATGGCTACACCTTC. Its protein is CAISDGDRGNYGYTF.

The count of this clone is one. CDR3 amino acids: CASSLENTEAFF. CDR3 nucleotides: TGTGCCAGCAGCTTAGAAAACACTGAAGCTTTCTTT. The gene calls are TRBV7-9 and TRBJ1-1; D is unclear. Germline CDR1 SEHNR, CDR2 FQNEAQ (reference sequence). The V end was cut by 1 base, the J end by 2 bases, with 2 bases between. The CDR3 contains 12 residues.

Here the CDR3 reads CASSLAPAGTNEQYF. The DNA of the CDR3 is TGTGCCAGCAGCTTAGCCCCAGCGGGGACAAACGAGCAGTACTTC. The V and J genes are TRBV11-2 and TRBJ2-7, with a tentative D call TRBD2 (7 bases). This CDR3 spans 15 amino acids. V lost 1 base and J 5 bases, leaving 15 bases between the germline ends. The germline V gene has CDR1 SGHAT and CDR2 FQNNGV.

This sequence joins TRBV7-2 and TRBJ2-7; 14 nucleotides line up with TRBD2. Looked up from germline, CDR1 is SGHTA and CDR2 is FQGNSA. The ends lost 6 bases at V and 1 base at J; junction bases unmatched: 5. The CDR3 is 16 residues long. The DNA of the CDR3 is TGTGCCAGCAGTTTCGGACTAGCGGGAGGTTCCTACGAGCAGTACTTC. Residues: CASSFGLAGGSYEQYF.

This rearrangement joins TRBV5-1 to TRBJ1-1, with D unclear. CDR3 size: 13 residues. CDR1 is SGHRS and CDR2 is YFSETQ in the germline V gene. V was pared by 0 bases and J by 4 bases, with 7 bases between. CDR3 residues: CASSLGGSTEAFF. The CDR3 nucleotides read TGCGCCAGCAGCTTGGGAGGGTCCACTGAAGCTTTCTTT.

This rearrangement joins TRBV7-9 to TRBJ2-7; D may be TRBD1 (6 bases). Trimming cost V 5 bases and J 5 bases, with 16 bases left between them. This CDR3 comprises 14 residues. Germline-derived CDR1 and CDR2 are SEHNR and FQNEAQ (reference sequence). CDR3 amino acids: CASSPGVLWDEQYF. The CDR3 region has the DNA TGTGCCAGCAGCCCAGGGGTGCTTTGGGACGAGCAGTACTTC.

This clone was recorded only once. The V and J genes are TRBV7-9 and TRBJ2-5; D is unclear. The better agreement between TRBJ2-7 and the DNA end casts doubt on the J call. The CDR3 is made up of 13 amino acids. Germline V CDR1 and CDR2: SEHNR, FQNEAQ (reference sequence). The CDR3 is CASSLGGYYEQYF. In DNA, the CDR3 is TGTGCCAGCAGCTTAGGGGGTTACTACGAGCAGTACTTC.